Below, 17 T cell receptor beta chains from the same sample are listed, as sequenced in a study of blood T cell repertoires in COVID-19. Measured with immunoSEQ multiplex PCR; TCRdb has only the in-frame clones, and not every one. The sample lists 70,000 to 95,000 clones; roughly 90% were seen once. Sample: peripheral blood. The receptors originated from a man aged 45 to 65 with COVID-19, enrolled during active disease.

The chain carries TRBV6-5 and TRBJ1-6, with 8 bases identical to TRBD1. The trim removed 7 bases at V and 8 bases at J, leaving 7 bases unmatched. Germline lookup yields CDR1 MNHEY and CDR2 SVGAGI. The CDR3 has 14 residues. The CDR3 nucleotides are TGTGCCAGCACACAAGACAGGGGTTATTCACCCCTCCACTTT. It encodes CASTQDRGYSPLHF.

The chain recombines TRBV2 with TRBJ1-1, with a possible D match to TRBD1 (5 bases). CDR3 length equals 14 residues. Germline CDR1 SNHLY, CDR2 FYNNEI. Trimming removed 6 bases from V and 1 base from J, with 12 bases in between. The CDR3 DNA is TGTGCCAGCAGAATTTGGACAAAGAACACTGAAGCTTTCTTT. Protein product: CASRIWTKNTEAFF.

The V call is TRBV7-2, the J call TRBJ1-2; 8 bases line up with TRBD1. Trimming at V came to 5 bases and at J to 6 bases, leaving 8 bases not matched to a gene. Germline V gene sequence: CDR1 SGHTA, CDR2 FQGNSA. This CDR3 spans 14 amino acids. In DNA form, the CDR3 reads TGTGCCAGCAGCACCCGGACAGGGTATAATGGCTACACCTTC. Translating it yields CASSTRTGYNGYTF.

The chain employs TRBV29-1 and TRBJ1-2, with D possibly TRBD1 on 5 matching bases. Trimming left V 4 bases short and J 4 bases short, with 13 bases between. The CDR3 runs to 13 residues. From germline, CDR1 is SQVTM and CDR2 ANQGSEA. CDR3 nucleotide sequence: TGCAGCGTTGGGGCCAGGGCTGGCTATGGCTACACCTTC. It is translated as CSVGARAGYGYTF.

The CDR3 DNA sequence: TGTGCCAGCAGTCCCCTGAACACCGGGGAGCTGTTTTTT. Protein sequence: CASSPLNTGELFF. The chain links TRBV6-6 to TRBJ2-2; D is unclear. Germline CDR1 and CDR2: MNHNY and SVGAGI (reference sequence). Trimming pared 5 bases from V and 1 base from J, leaving 5 bases between. This CDR3 has 13 residues.

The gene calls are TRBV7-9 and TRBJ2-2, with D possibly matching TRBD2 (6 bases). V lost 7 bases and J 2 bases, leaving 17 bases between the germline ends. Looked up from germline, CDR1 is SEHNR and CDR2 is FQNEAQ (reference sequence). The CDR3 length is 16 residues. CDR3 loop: CASTPPRGQNTGELFF. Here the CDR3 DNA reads TGTGCCAGCACCCCTCCGCGGGGTCAAAACACCGGGGAGCTGTTTTTT.

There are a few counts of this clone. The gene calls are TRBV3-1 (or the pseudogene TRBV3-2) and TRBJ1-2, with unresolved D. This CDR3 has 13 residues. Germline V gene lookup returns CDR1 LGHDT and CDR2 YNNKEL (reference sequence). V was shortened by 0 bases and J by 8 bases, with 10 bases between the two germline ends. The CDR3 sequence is CASSQDTTGGYTF. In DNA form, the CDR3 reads TGTGCCAGCAGCCAAGATACGACGGGAGGCTACACCTTC.

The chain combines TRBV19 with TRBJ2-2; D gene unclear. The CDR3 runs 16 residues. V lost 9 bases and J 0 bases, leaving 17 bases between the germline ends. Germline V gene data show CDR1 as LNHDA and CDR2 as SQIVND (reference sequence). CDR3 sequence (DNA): TGTGCCAGCCGTAAAGAGGCCAATCCGAACACCGGGGAGCTGTTTTTT. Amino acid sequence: CASRKEANPNTGELFF. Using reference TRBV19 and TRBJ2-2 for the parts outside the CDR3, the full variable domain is DGGITQSPKYLFRKEGQNVTLSCEQNLNHDAMYWYRQDPGQGLRLIYYSQIVNDFQKGDIAEGYSVSREKKESFPLTVTSAQKNPTAFYLCASRKEANPNTGELFFGEGSRLTVL.

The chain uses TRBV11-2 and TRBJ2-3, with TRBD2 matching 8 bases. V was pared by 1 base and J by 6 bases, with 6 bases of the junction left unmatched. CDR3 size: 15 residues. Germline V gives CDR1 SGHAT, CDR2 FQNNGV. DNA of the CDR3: TGTGCCAGCAGCTTAGGACGGGGGGGCCTGGATACGCAGTATTTT. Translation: CASSLGRGGLDTQYF.

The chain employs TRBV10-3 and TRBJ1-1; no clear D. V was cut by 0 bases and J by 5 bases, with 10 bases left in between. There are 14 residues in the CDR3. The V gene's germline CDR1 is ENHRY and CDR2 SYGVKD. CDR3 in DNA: TGTGCCATCAGTGAGTCGACCGGGTTAACTGAAGCTTTCTTT. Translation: CAISESTGLTEAFF.

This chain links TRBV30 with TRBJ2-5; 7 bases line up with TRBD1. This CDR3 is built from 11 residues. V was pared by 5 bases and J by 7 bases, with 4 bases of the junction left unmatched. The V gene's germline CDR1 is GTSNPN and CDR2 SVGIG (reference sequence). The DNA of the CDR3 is TGTGCCTGGGACAGGGCGGGGACCCAGTACTTC. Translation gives CAWDRAGTQYF.

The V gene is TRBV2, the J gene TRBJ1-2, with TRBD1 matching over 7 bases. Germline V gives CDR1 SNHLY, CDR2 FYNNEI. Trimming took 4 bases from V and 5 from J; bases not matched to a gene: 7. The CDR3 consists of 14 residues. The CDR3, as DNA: TGTGCCAGCAGTGGACAGGGCCGTAATTATGGCTACACCTTC. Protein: CASSGQGRNYGYTF.

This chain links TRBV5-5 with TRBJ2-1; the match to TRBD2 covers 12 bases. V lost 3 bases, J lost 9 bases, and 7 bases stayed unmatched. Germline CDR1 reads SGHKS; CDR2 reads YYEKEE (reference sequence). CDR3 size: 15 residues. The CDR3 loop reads CASSYGGLAGSEQFF. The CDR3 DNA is TGTGCCAGCAGCTACGGTGGACTAGCGGGGTCTGAGCAGTTCTTC.

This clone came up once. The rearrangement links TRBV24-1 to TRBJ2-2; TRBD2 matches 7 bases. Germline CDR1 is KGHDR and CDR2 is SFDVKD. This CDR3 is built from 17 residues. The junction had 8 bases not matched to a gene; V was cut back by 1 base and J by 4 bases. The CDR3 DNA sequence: TGTGCCACCAGTGATTTCGGGGGGACGGGGAGCACCGGGGAGCTGTTTTTT. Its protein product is CATSDFGGTGSTGELFF.

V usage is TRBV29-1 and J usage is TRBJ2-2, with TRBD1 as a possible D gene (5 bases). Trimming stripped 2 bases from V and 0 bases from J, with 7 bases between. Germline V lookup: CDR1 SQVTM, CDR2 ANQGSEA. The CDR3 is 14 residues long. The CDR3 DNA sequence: TGCAGCGTTGAAAGACAGACGAACACCGGGGAGCTGTTTTTT. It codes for CSVERQTNTGELFF.

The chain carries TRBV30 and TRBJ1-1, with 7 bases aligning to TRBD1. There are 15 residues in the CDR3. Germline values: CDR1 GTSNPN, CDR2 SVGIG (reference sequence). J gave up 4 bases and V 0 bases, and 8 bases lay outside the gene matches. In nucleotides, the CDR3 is TGTGCCTGGAGTGTCCCAGGGGGGTGGATCACTGAAGCTTTCTTT. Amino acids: CAWSVPGGWITEAFF.

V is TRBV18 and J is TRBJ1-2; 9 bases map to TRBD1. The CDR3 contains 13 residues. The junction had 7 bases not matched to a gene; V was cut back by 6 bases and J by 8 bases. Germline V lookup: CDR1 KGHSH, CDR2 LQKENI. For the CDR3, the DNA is TGTGCCAGCTCCATACAGGGGGCGCAGGGCTACACCTTC. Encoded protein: CASSIQGAQGYTF.